This TCR beta chain originates from a study of cytomegalovirus exposure and HLA in healthy donors (dated by TCRdb to 2016 to 2017). About the full investigation: In an earlier analysis of 450 to 750 of the donors, under 300 Gb of sequence data and 90 million to 120 million unique TCR beta sequences from 180 million or so T cells were reported. Roughly 320 gigabases of sequencing data and 70 million to 95 million unique TCR sequences made up an early release that covered 640 HLA-typed donors. The genetic ancestry cluster associated with self-reported Caucasian donors included about 84% of the roughly 400 genotyped donors. The aim of the study was to test whether cataloging public T cell receptors could identify signatures of past pathogen exposure. The study used immunosequencing to profile the T cell repertoires of several hundred subjects and linked those repertoires to cytomegalovirus serostatus. A separate validation cohort of 100 to 150 different subjects was used in addition to the approximately 610-subject first cohort. High-throughput TCR immunosequencing, statistical association of individual TCRs with disease status, and machine learning were combined to predict cytomegalovirus infection status. To study patterns of TCR occurrence, a later analysis re-analyzed previously published TCR beta repertoires from 550 to 800 donors and added high-resolution HLA genotyping. In the later analysis, no new phenotypic data were used to find candidate immune exposures; instead, reliance was placed on TCR beta sequences and their occurrence across donors. To decide whether each TCR beta V gene segment behaved as functional or pseudogenic, an earlier analysis of some 580 of the donors relied on high-throughput TCR beta sequencing. Donor age, sex, ethnicity and CMV serostatus were compiled alongside the repertoire data. In a later genetic analysis, genome-wide SNP genotypes for about three fifths of the roughly 670 donors were used, and that subset was treated as a discovery cohort. Every repertoire in the discovery cohort had been generated on one and the same sequencing platform. HLA typing covered class I and class II loci at four-digit resolution. The number of donors typed differed by locus, with roughly 629-640 for A, B, C, DRB1 and DQB1, 522 for DQA1, 600 to 610 for DPA1, and about 450 for DPB1. Several DR-DQ haplotypes were treated as single units for association and clustering because of strong linkage in the cohort. On average, roughly 240,000 unique TCR beta nucleotide sequences were sequenced per donor among some 430 genotyped donors of the cohort, with about 19% of those sequences being non-productive.

The cohort comprised approximately 700 healthy bone marrow donors. At the time of sampling, all cohort members were nominally healthy, though unrecorded immune exposures were likely present. The donor was CMV seropositive and was included in the group of some 290 seropositive cohort members. A peripheral blood sample was provided by each donor, and peripheral blood mononuclear cells were used for TCR beta sequencing. Genomic DNA extraction from the blood cell samples was performed with the Qiagen DNeasy Blood Extraction Kit. For this clone: Its cognate antigen has yet to be identified. No base qualities exist here, and no much larger clone lies one base off it.

Library prep was done by the immunoSEQ multiplex PCR assay. For the multiplex PCR, a mixture combining 60 forward primers for TCR Vbeta segments and 13 reverse primers for TCR Jbeta segments was used. A multiplex PCR assay on genomic DNA amplified the CDR3 region of rearranged TCR beta genes. Amplified TCR beta libraries were sequenced as 87-base-pair reads on the Illumina HiSeq System. As for how the authors treated the data: In a later analysis, 77 million or so unique TCR beta chains were counted across the roughly 610 repertoires, and roughly 9.9 million of these chains were shared by at least two donors. A nearest-neighbor algorithm error-corrected the raw reads and collapsed the reads into unique sequences, merging closely related sequences to remove PCR and sequencing errors. To assign V, D and J gene segments, CDR3 sequences were aligned to IMGT reference sequences. Each retained sequence needed at least a six-nucleotide match to both a V gene segment and a J gene segment. Rearrangements were classified as productive when the CDR3 lacked stop codons and remained in frame with V and J, and all other rearrangements were classified as non-productive. CDR3 was defined according to IMGT convention as the region running from the second conserved V-encoded cysteine to the conserved J-encoded phenylalanine. In an earlier analysis of more than 550 of the donors, sequences lacking an unambiguous match to a single V gene segment were excluded. In an earlier analysis of approximately 500 of the donors, a V segment was called functional when productive rearrangements were above 56.7%, and segregating when the standard deviation between donors exceeded 5%. A statistical classification framework was built for diagnosing cytomegalovirus status from the catalog of TCR beta chain sequences. V and J gene assignment, in a later analysis, came from comparing TCR nucleotide sequences with IMGT/GENE-DB human TR gene sequences. In a later analysis, CDR3 sequences and most-parsimonious VDJ recombination scenarios were assigned using the TCRdist pipeline. In a later analysis, each TCR beta chain was defined by its CDR3 amino acid sequence together with its V-gene family, and reads without a unique V-gene family were excluded. In a later analysis, approximately 640 highly shared, low-generation-probability nucleotide sequences were removed to address suspected cross-contamination and a sequencing artifact. A later analysis calculated a clonal expansion index for each public chain from normalized within-repertoire ranks of inferred template counts. In a later analysis, generation probabilities were computed using a VDJ recombination model fitted to out-of-frame rearrangements, and the results were checked against IGoR. A later analysis scored TCR-TCR, TCR-HLA and TCR-CMV co-occurrence with hypergeometric tests, applying a repertoire-size bias correction to TCR pairs. A later analysis estimated false discovery rates by permuting HLA or CMV assignments 20 times. A later analysis grouped co-occurring TCRs with DBSCAN, adding TCRdist sequence similarity when clustering within HLA-allele-positive subsets. For co-occurrence clustering, repertoires with fewer than 30,000 or more than 120,000 public chains were excluded, along with roughly 5 repertoires with anomalous nucleotide sharing. What TCRdb holds here is the immuneACCESS table cut down to in-frame rearrangements. Part of the clones is not present; checked against another copy, under half of the missing clones reflect an unresolved V gene, and the others are unexplained. V, J and clone size derive from that table, while D and trimming were established from the DNA sequence. A total of 100,000 to 120,000 clones appear in this sample, roughly 80% of them only once. 6% to 8% of the sample lies in the top ten.

Broader findings and caveats from the paper: Several of the top co-occurrence clusters appeared to be linked to parvovirus B19, influenza, CMV and Epstein-Barr virus, according to a later analysis. Sequencing depth was assumed to be roughly uniform across donors in the presence/absence analyses, though that assumption may not hold. Correlated functional status among segregating V segments might be attributable to linkage disequilibrium, but an unknown experimental factor could not be ruled out. A further reported finding was that TCR beta sequences accurately predicted the HLA-A and HLA-B alleles for most subjects in the first cohort. According to a later analysis, most CMV-associated TCR beta chains appeared to be HLA-restricted, and the HLA associations seemed to be driven largely by CMV exposure. In vitro tests confirmed that three of the cytomegalovirus-associated TCR beta chains recognize cytomegalovirus antigens. An earlier analysis of approximately 600 of the donors showed that most TCR beta V segments appeared in productive rearrangements either about 90% or about 30% of the time, which broadly matched IMGT annotations. Fewer than 20 rarely observed V segments, including chromosome 9 orphons, were excluded from the earlier analysis of several hundred of the donors because counts were too low. At a false discovery rate of 0.05, a later analysis linked around 15,000 TCR beta sequences to specific HLA alleles. A cluster of highly shared sequence variants was judged likely to be a technical artifact of the sequencing pipeline. The classifier was reported to diagnose cytomegalovirus status with high specificity and sensitivity in both the original cohort and the validation cohort. A later analysis found that HLA-associated TCR beta chains were more clonally expanded and had lower generation probabilities than equally common non-associated chains. Only TCR beta chains were sequenced in this cohort, and the absence of alpha or paired-chain data limited detectable features. In a later genetic analysis, fewer N-insertions in productive TCRs were reported among donors in an Asian-associated ancestry cluster than the approximately 670-donor mean. HLA typing was unavailable for some donors at each locus, so association tests used only the typed subset. The study gave a list of under 200 TCR beta chains associated with cytomegalovirus. When HLA alleles, especially DR and DQ, strongly co-occurred, TCR associations were difficult to assign to individual alleles. An association between a missense DCLRE1C variant and V-gene and J-gene trimming of TCR beta chains was found in a later genetic analysis and replicated in an independent cohort. While some public TCRs were present in many individuals, most TCR sequences turned up only very rarely across donors. According to a later analysis, TCR association rates differed among HLA loci, with DRB1 alleles showing the most associated TCRs and HLA-C alleles showing the fewest. Immune exposure information for the cohort was limited to CMV serostatus. The authors suggested that the approach could potentially be generalized to other disease states and immunological phenotypes. Some IMGT-functional V segments, including TRBV6-2 and TRBV6-3, could not be told apart with the 87-base-pair reads, so those segments were excluded.

The germline V gene (reference sequence) gives CDR1 as SGHNT and CDR2 as YYREEE. Including cysteine and phenylalanine, the CDR3 has 14 amino acids. The CDR3 DNA has 42 bases and is translated from base 1. The germline V and J ends show losses of 0 bases and 10 bases respectively, and no gene match explains 5 bases of the junction. The sequence was obtained from a man aged 25 to 40 in good health and CMV-seropositive. Source material: PBMCs. This chain joins TRBV5-4 to TRBJ2-1, and 9 junctional nucleotides match TRBD2. The sequence in DNA is TGTGCCAGCAGCTTGGAGGTAGCGGGGGCCGAGCAGTTCTTC. It is translated as CASSLEVAGAEQFF.